What follows are 17 T cell receptor beta chains derived from one specimen sequenced in a study of cytomegalovirus exposure and HLA in healthy donors. PCR primers comprised 60 Vbeta and 13 Jbeta primers. Libraries were prepared by immunoSEQ multiplex PCR; TCRdb keeps only in-frame clonotypes and omits some of them. Found here are about 43,000 clones, about 64% of them singletons; the top ten hold 9.5% to 15%. Material for sequencing was PBMCs. These receptors originate from a man in his 60s in good health and CMV-seropositive.

The count of this clone is one. V and J are TRBV10-3 and TRBJ1-1, with D perhaps TRBD1 (6 bases). Per germline, CDR1 ENHRY and CDR2 SYGVKD. The CDR3 has 15 amino acids. Trimming cost V 3 bases and J 4 bases, with 15 bases left between them. The DNA of the CDR3 is TGTGCCATCAGTGAAGGGAGGGGGGCGGCCACTGAAGCTTTCTTT. This sequence encodes CAISEGRGAATEAFF.

This chain uses TRBV9 with TRBJ2-1, with 9 bases lining up with TRBD2. Germline lookup yields CDR1 SGDLS and CDR2 YYNGEE. The CDR3 length is 14 residues. The trim removed 3 bases at V and 6 bases at J, leaving 4 bases unmatched. The CDR3 DNA follows: TGTGCCAGCAGCGGACTAGCGGACTTCAATGAGCAGTTCTTC. This sequence encodes CASSGLADFNEQFF.

The CDR3 coding sequence is TGTGCCAGCAGTTCGGGACTAGCGGGACTCACAGATACGCAGTATTTT. It is translated as CASSSGLAGLTDTQYF. This chain joins TRBV27 and TRBJ2-3; 13 bases align to TRBD2. The length of the CDR3 is 16 residues. J gave up 2 bases and V 4 bases, and 3 bases lay outside the gene matches. Germline CDR1 and CDR2: MNHEY and SMNVEV (reference sequence).

The V gene is TRBV7-8, the J gene TRBJ2-1, with D possibly TRBD2 on 6 matching bases. CDR1 SGHVS and CDR2 FQNEAQ come from the germline V gene. Trimming took 0 bases from V and 7 from J, leaving 13 bases between them. The CDR3 runs 15 residues. The CDR3 region has the DNA TGTGCCAGCAGCTTAGCGGGACTCCCGGGGAATGAGCAGTTCTTC. Amino acids: CASSLAGLPGNEQFF.

The genes are TRBV7-8 and TRBJ1-2, with TRBD1 matching over 7 bases. This CDR3 is built from 12 residues. Per germline, CDR1 SGHVS and CDR2 FQNEAQ. Unmatched junction bases numbered 6, after V lost 10 bases and J lost 4 bases. CDR3 in DNA: TGTGCCACGGACAGGTGGGGCTATGGCTACACCTTC. It translates to CATDRWGYGYTF.

The V call is TRBV11-2, the J call TRBJ2-7; 7 bases fit TRBD1. Trimming took 5 bases from V and 4 from J; bases not matched to a gene: 8. CDR1 is SGHAT and CDR2 is FQNNGV in the germline V gene. CDR3 length equals 14 residues. In DNA form, the CDR3 reads TGTGCCAGCAGCCCCCGAAGGACAGGTTACGAGCAGTACTTC. Its translation: CASSPRRTGYEQYF.

To note about this clone: The junction shows a germline mismatch at one end, possibly a read error. The genes are TRBV29-1 and TRBJ2-6; D may be TRBD2 (6 bases). CDR1 is SQVTM, CDR2 ANQGSEA, per germline. The CDR3 runs 15 residues. The CDR3: CSVVILGTGANVLTF. CDR3 coding DNA: TGCAGCGTTGTAATCTTAGGGACTGGGGCCAACGTCTTGACTTTC.

This clone has only a few counts. The rearrangement joins TRBV15 to TRBJ1-2, with D uncertain. The CDR3 has 15 residues. The V end was cut by 3 bases, the J end by 0 bases, with 11 bases between. Germline V gene sequence: CDR1 LNHNV, CDR2 YYDKDF (reference sequence). CDR3 region: CATSSNQRANYGYTF. The DNA for the CDR3 is TGTGCCACCAGCAGTAATCAACGAGCTAACTATGGCTACACCTTC.

The chain couples TRBV7-3 to TRBJ2-3; 8 nucleotides line up with TRBD1. The CDR3 is 15 residues long. The junction had 6 bases not matched to a gene; V was cut back by 5 bases and J by 2 bases. The germline gives CDR1 SGHTA, CDR2 FQGTGA. The CDR3 protein is CASSRTGQVTDTQYF. The CDR3 DNA sequence: TGTGCCAGCAGCCGGACGGGACAGGTCACAGATACGCAGTATTTT.

The chain links TRBV5-6 to TRBJ2-5; 11 bases map to TRBD2. Germline CDR1 and CDR2: SGHDT and YYEEEE. Trimming removed 4 bases from V and 2 bases from J; junction bases left unmatched: 10. The CDR3 contains 17 residues. The CDR3 loop is CASSTAGLAAPQETQYF. CDR3 bases: TGTGCCAGCAGCACCGCGGGACTAGCGGCCCCACAAGAGACCCAGTACTTC.

This clone was recorded a few times. The chain uses TRBV5-1 and TRBJ1-2, with D possibly being TRBD1 (6 bases). Germline CDR1 reads SGHRS; CDR2 reads YFSETQ. The ends were cut back, 5 bases at V and 7 bases at J, with 15 bases in the middle. The CDR3 totals 13 residues. The CDR3 nucleotides are TGCGCCAGCAGGCCACAGGGAACGGGTGGCTACACCTTC. This translates into CASRPQGTGGYTF.

This clone was detected only a few times. This chain links TRBV5-4 with TRBJ2-3; D possibly corresponds to TRBD1 (6 bases). This CDR3 contains 13 residues. Germline V gene data show CDR1 as SGHNT and CDR2 as YYREEE (reference sequence). The ends were cut back, 9 bases at V and 2 bases at J, with 13 bases in the middle. The chain's CDR3 is CATKGGHTDTQYF. The CDR3 coding sequence is TGTGCCACCAAAGGGGGACACACAGATACGCAGTATTTT.

V is TRBV7-6 and J is TRBJ2-7; tentatively, D is TRBD2 (5 bases). The CDR3 is made up of 16 amino acids. CDR1 and CDR2 (germline): SGHVS, FNYEAQ. Between the trimmed V and J ends, which lost 5 bases and 4 bases, there was a span of 21 bases. CDR3 in DNA: TGTGCCAGCAGCCCTAGAGACGGGGATTCGAGATACGAGCAGTACTTC. It is translated as CASSPRDGDSRYEQYF.

The rearrangement joins TRBV29-1 to TRBJ2-1; D unresolved. The CDR3 totals 14 residues. CDR1 and CDR2 from the germline V gene are SQVTM and ANQGSEA. Trimming stripped 8 bases from V and 2 bases from J, with 16 bases between. Here the CDR3 reads CSFRPPATYNEQFF. Here the CDR3 DNA reads TGCAGCTTTCGACCCCCAGCGACCTACAATGAGCAGTTCTTC.

The chain couples TRBV5-1 to TRBJ2-1; TRBD2 matches 8 bases. Germline values: CDR1 SGHRS, CDR2 YFSETQ. The CDR3 loop spans 15 amino acids. Trimming took 0 bases from V and 7 from J; bases not matched to a gene: 6. The CDR3 loop is CASSLASGSSNEQFF. The CDR3 nucleotides read TGCGCCAGCAGCTTGGCGAGCGGGAGCTCAAATGAGCAGTTCTTC.

This clone was found once. V is TRBV7-2 and J is TRBJ2-1; 7 nucleotides match TRBD1. J was trimmed by 3 bases and V by 7 bases; bases with no gene match: 6. The CDR3 runs to 14 residues. Germline-derived CDR1 and CDR2 are SGHTA and FQGNSA. The CDR3 region has the DNA TGTGCCAGCAAGGGGGCAGGGAACTACAATGAGCAGTTCTTC. Protein product: CASKGAGNYNEQFF.

The J gene is TRBJ2-1, the V gene TRBV2; 7 nucleotides agree with TRBD2. The CDR3 is 17 residues long. V was clipped by 1 base and J by 0 bases; unmatched bases: 6. Per germline, CDR1 SNHLY and CDR2 FYNNEI. The CDR3 DNA reads as TGTGCCAGCAGTGAAGAGGGAGCGGGGAGCTCCTACAATGAGCAGTTCTTC. This gives the protein CASSEEGAGSSYNEQFF.